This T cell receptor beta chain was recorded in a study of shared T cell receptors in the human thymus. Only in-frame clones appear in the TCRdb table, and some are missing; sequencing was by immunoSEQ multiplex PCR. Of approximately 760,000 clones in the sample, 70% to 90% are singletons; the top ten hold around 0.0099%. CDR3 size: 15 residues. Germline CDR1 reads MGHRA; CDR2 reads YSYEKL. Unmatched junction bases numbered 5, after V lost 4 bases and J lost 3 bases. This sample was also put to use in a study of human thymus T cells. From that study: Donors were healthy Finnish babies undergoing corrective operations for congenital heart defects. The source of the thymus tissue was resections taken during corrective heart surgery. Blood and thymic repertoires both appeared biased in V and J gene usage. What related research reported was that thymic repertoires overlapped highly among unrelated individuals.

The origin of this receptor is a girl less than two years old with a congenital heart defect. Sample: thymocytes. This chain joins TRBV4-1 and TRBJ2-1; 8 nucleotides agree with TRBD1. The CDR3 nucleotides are TGCGCCAGCAGCCCAAATACAGGGGGCTACAATGAGCAGTTCTTC. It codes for CASSPNTGGYNEQFF.